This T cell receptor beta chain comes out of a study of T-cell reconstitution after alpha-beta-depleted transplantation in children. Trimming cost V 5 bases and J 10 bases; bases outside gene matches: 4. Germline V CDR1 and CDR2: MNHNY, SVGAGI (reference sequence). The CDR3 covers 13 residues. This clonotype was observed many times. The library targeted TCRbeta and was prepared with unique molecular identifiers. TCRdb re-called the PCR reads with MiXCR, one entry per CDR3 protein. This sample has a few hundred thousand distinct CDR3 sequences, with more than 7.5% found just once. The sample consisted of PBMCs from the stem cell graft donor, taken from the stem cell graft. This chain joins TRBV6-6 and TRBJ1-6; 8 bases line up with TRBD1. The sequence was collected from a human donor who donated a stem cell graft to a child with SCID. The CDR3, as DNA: TGTGCCAGCAGTCCCGGGACAGGATCACCCCTCCACTTT. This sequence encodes CASSPGTGSPLHF.